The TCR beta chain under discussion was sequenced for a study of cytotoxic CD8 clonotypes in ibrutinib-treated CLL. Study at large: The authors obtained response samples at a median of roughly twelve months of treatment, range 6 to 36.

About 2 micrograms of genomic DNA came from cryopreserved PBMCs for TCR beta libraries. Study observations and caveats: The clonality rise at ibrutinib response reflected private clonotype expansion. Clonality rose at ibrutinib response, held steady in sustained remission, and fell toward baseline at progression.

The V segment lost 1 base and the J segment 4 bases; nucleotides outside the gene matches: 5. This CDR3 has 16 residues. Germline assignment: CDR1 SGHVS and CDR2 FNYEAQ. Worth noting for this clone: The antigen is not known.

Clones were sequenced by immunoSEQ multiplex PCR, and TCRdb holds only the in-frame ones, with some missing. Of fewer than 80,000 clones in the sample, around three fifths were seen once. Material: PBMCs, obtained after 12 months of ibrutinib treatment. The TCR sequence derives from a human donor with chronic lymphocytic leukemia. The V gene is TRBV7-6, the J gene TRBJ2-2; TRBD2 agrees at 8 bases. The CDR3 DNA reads TGTGCCAGCAGCTTAGGTAGTAGCGGGACCACCGGGGAGCTGTTTTTT. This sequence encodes CASSLGSSGTTGELFF.